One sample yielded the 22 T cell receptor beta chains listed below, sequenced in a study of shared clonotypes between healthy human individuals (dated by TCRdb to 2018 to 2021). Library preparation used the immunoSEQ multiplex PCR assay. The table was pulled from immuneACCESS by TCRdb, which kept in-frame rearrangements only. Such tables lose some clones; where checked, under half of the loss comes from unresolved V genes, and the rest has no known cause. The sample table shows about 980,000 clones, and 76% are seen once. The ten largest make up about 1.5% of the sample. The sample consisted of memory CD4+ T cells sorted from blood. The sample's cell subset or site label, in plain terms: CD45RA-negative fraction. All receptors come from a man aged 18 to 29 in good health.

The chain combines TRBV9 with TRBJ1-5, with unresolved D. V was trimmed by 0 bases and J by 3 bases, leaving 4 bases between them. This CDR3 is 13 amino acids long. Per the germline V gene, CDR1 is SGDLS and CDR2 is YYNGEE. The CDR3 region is CASSVDDNQPQHF. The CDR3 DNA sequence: TGTGCCAGCAGCGTAGATGACAATCAGCCCCAGCATTTT.

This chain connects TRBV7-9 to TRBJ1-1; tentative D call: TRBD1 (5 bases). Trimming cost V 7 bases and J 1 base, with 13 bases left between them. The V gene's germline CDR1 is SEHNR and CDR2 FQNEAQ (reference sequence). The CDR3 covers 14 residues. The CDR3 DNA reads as TGTGCCAGCACCAAGGGTGGGGGGAACACTGAAGCTTTCTTT. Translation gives CASTKGGGNTEAFF.

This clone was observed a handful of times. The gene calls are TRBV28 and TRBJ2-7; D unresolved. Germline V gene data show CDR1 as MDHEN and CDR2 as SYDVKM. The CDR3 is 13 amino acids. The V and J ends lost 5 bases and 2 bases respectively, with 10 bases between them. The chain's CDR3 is CASSVVSPYEQYF. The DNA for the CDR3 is TGTGCCAGCAGTGTTGTTTCCCCCTACGAGCAGTACTTC.

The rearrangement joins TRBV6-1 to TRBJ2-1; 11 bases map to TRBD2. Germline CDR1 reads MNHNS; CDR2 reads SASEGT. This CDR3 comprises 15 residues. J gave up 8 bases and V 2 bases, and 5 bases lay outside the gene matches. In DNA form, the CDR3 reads TGTGCCAGCAGTGAATTAAGACTAGCGGGGTATGAGCAGTTCTTC. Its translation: CASSELRLAGYEQFF.

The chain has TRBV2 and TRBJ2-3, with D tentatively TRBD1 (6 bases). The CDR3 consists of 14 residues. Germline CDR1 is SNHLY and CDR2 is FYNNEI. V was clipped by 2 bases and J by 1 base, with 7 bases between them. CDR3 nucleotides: TGTGCCAGCAGTGAAAACAGGGGCACAGATACGCAGTATTTT. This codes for CASSENRGTDTQYF.

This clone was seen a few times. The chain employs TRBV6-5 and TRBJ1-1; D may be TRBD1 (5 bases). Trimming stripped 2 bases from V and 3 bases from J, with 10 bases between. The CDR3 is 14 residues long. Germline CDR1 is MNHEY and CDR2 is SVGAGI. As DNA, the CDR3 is TGTGCCAGCAGTTACCCCGGGGCCGACACTGAAGCTTTCTTT. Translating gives CASSYPGADTEAFF.

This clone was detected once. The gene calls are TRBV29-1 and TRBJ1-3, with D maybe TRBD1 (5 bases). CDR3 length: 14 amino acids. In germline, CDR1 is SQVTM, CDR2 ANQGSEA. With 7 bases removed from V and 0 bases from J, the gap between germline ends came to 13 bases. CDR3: CSAEQDLSGNTIYF. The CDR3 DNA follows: TGCAGCGCCGAACAGGACCTCTCTGGAAACACCATATATTTT. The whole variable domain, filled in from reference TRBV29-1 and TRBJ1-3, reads SAVISQKPSRDICQRGTSLTIQCQVDSQVTMMFWYRQQPGQSLTLIATANQGSEATYESGFVIDKFPISRPNLTFSTLTVSNMSPEDSSIYLCSAEQDLSGNTIYFGEGSWLTVV.

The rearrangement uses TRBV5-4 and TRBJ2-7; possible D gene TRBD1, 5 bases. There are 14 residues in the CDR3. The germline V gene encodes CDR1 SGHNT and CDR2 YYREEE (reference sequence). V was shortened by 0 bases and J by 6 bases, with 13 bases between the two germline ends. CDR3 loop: CASSLGGAWGEQYF. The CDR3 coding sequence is TGTGCCAGCAGCTTGGGTGGGGCCTGGGGCGAGCAGTACTTC.

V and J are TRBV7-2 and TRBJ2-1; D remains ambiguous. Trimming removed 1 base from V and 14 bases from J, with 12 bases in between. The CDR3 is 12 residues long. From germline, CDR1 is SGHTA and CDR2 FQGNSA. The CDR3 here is CASSLGPSIEFF. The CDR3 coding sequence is TGTGCCAGCAGCTTAGGTCCTTCGATTGAGTTCTTC. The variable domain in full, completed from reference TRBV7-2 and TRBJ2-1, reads GAGVSQSPSNKVTEKGKDVELRCDPISGHTALYWYRQSLGQGLEFLIYFQGNSAPDKSGLPSDRFSAERTGGSVSTLTIQRTQQEDSAVYLCASSLGPSIEFFGPGTRLTVL.

In DNA, the CDR3 is TGTGCCAGCAGTTACCTTCCGGGGATGAACACTGAAGCTTTCTTT. Its protein product is CASSYLPGMNTEAFF. The gene calls are TRBV6-5 and TRBJ1-1; D is uncertain. CDR3 length: 15 amino acids. Germline V gene lookup returns CDR1 MNHEY and CDR2 SVGAGI. The V end was cut by 2 bases, the J end by 0 bases, with 10 bases between.

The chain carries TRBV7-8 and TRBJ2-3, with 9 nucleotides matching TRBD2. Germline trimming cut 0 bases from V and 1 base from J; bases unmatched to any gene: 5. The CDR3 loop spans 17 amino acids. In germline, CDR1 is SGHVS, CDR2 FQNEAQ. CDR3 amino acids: CASSLAPASGGTDTQYF. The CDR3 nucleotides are TGTGCCAGCAGCTTAGCGCCGGCTAGCGGGGGCACAGATACGCAGTATTTT.

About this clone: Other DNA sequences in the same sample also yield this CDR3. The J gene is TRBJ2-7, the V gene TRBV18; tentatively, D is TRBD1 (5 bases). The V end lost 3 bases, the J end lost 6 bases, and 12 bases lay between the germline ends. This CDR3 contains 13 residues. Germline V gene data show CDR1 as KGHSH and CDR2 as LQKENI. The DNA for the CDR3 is TGTGCCAGCTCACCCTCCGACAGCCGCGAGCAGTACTTC. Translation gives CASSPSDSREQYF. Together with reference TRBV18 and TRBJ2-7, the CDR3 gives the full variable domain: NAGVMQNPRHLVRRRGQEARLRCSPMKGHSHVYWYRQLPEEGLKFMVYLQKENIIDESGMPKERFSAEFPKEGPSILRIQQVVRGDSAAYFCASSPSDSREQYFGPGTRLTVT.

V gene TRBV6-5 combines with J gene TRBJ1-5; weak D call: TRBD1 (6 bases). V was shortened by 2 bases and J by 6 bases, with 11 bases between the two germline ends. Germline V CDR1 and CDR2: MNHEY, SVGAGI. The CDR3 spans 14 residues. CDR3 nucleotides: TGTGCCAGCAGTTACAAGGGGGTGGGTCAGCCCCAGCATTTT. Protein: CASSYKGVGQPQHF.

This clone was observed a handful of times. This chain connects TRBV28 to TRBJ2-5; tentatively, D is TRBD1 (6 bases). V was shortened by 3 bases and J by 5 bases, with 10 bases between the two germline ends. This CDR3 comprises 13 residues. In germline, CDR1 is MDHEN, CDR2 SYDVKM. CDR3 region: CASSLTGSETQYF. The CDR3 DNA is TGTGCCAGCAGTTTGACAGGATCGGAGACCCAGTACTTC.

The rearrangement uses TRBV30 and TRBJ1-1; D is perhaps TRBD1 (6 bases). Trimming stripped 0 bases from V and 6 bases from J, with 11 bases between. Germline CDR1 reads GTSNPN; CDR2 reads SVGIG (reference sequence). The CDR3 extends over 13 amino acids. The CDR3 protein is CAWSVLQGAEAFF. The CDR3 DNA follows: TGTGCCTGGAGTGTCCTACAGGGAGCTGAAGCTTTCTTT.

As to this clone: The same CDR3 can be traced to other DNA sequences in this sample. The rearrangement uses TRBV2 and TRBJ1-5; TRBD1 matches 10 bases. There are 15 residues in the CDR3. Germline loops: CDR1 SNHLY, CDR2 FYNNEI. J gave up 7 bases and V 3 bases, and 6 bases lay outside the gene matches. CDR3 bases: TGTGCCAGCAGTGAGGAGGGACAGGGGAGGCAGCCCCAGCATTTT. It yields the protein CASSEEGQGRQPQHF.

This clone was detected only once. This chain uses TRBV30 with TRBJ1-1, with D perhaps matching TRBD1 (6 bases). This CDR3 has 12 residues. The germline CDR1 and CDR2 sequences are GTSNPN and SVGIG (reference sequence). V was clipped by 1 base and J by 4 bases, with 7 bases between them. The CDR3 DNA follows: TGTGCCTGGAGTGAGGGGGGCACTGAAGCTTTCTTT. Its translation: CAWSEGGTEAFF.

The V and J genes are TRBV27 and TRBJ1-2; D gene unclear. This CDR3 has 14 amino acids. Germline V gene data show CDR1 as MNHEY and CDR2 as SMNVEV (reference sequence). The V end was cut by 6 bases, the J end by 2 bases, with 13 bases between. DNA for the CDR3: TGTGCCAGCAGGGGGTATGCGGCGAACTATGGCTACACCTTC. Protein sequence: CASRGYAANYGYTF.

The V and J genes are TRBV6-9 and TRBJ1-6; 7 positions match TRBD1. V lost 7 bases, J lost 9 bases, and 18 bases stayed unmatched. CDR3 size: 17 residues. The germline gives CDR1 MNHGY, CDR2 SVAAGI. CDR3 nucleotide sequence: TGTGCCAGCATCCGAGGGGTCCTCGGGTACAGGGGTTCACCCCTCCACTTT. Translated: CASIRGVLGYRGSPLHF.

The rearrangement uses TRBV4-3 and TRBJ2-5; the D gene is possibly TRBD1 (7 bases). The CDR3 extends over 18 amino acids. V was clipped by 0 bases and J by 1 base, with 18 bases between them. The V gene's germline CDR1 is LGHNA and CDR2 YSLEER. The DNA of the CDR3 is TGCGCCAGCAGCCAAGATATCGGAGGGGGCGCCTCCCAAGAGACCCAGTACTTC. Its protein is CASSQDIGGGASQETQYF.

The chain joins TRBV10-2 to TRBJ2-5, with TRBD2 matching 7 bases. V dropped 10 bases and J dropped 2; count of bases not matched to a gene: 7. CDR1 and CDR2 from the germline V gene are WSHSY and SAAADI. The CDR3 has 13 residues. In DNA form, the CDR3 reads TGCGCCACCTCATACGGGGGGCAAGAGACCCAGTACTTC. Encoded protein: CATSYGGQETQYF.

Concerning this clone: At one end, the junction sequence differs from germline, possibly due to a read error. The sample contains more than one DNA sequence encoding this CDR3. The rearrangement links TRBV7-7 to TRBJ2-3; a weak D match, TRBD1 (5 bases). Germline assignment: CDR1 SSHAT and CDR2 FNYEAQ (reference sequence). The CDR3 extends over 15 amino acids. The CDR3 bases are TGTGCTAGCAGCTTAGGCACAGGCAGCACAGATACGCAGTATTTT. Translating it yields CASSLGTGSTDTQYF.